These 10 T cell receptor beta chains were sequenced from one sample in a study of T-cell memory formation after mild COVID-19. TCRdb called the 5' RACE reads again in MiXCR, with one record for every CDR3 protein. The profile shows roughly 620,000 distinct CDR3 sequences, roughly 17% of them singletons. Sequenced material: PBMCs or a T cell subset sorted from them (not recorded which). The receptors stem from an adult woman who had mild COVID-19 (a few samples of this study predate the infection). Cell type and time point are not known.

The chain recombines TRBV20-1 with TRBJ2-1; the match to TRBD2 covers 8 bases. Germline values: CDR1 DFQATT, CDR2 SNEGSKA (reference sequence). The ends lost 1 base at V and 9 bases at J; junction bases unmatched: 11. This CDR3 region has 15 residues. This CDR3 is CSARAVGRAGGEQFF. The CDR3, as DNA: TGCAGTGCTAGAGCGGTCGGGAGGGCCGGTGGTGAGCAGTTCTTC.

The rearrangement uses TRBV12-3 or TRBV12-4 and TRBJ1-2; no clear D. The CDR3 is 12 amino acids. The V end lost 3 bases, the J end lost 3 bases, and 5 bases lay between the germline ends. CDR3 loop: CASSLLHYGYTF. The CDR3 DNA reads TGTGCCAGCAGTTTGTTACACTATGGCTACACCTTC.

This clonotype was counted a few times. The chain uses TRBV29-1 and TRBJ2-5, with a tentative D call TRBD2 (7 bases). This CDR3 has 14 residues. Germline-derived CDR1 and CDR2 are SQVTM and ANQGSEA. The germline V and J ends were trimmed by 6 bases and 5 bases, with 19 bases remaining between them. CDR3 protein: CSVGGGARRETQYF. In nucleotides, the CDR3 is TGCAGCGTCGGAGGGGGGGCGCGTCGGGAGACCCAGTACTTC.

The chain employs TRBV7-2 and TRBJ2-1; 8 bases fit TRBD2. The CDR3 length is 14 residues. The V and J ends lost 4 bases and 5 bases, in that order; junction bases with no gene match: 4. Germline CDR1 is SGHTA and CDR2 is FQGNSA. The CDR3 spells CASSSQAGDNEQFF. DNA for the CDR3: TGTGCCAGCAGCTCCCAAGCGGGAGACAATGAGCAGTTCTTC.

The V gene is TRBV4-2, the J gene TRBJ2-3; D remains ambiguous. The V and J ends lost 3 bases and 5 bases respectively, with 12 bases between them. The CDR3 totals 14 residues. The V gene's germline CDR1 is LGHNA and CDR2 YNFKEQ. CDR3 loop: CASSQLESGDTQYF. CDR3 coding DNA: TGTGCCAGCAGCCAGCTAGAGTCGGGAGATACGCAGTATTTT.

The DNA of the CDR3 is TGCAGTGCTAGAGATCCGCAGGGAGTTCCCTACGAGCAGTACTTC. Amino acids: CSARDPQGVPYEQYF. The chain employs TRBV20-1 and TRBJ2-7; TRBD1 or TRBD2 may be the D gene (5 bases each). Germline values: CDR1 DFQATT, CDR2 SNEGSKA (reference sequence). V was cut by 0 bases and J by 2 bases, with 14 bases left in between. CDR3 length equals 15 residues.

The chain is built from TRBV5-1 and TRBJ2-3; the D is unclear. V lost 5 bases and J 0 bases, leaving 10 bases between the germline ends. This CDR3 contains 14 residues. The V gene's germline CDR1 is SGHRS and CDR2 YFSETQ. The CDR3 region is CASRPSTSTDTQYF. The CDR3 DNA follows: TGCGCCAGCAGACCCTCAACTAGCACAGATACGCAGTATTTT.

This clonotype was observed a handful of times. The chain employs TRBV5-1 and TRBJ2-2, with 8 bases that match TRBD1. Unmatched junction bases numbered 8, after V lost 4 bases and J lost 3 bases. Germline V gene lookup returns CDR1 SGHRS and CDR2 YFSETQ. This CDR3 region has 16 residues. In DNA, the CDR3 is TGCGCCAGCAGCCCCGGACAGGGAGTGTACACCGGGGAGCTGTTTTTT. Translated, it gives CASSPGQGVYTGELFF. The whole variable domain, remainder taken from reference TRBV5-1 and TRBJ2-2, is KAGVTQTPRYLIKTRGQQVTLSCSPISGHRSVSWYQQTPGQGLQFLFEYFSETQRNKGNFPGRFSGRQFSNSRSEMNVSTLELGDSALYLCASSPGQGVYTGELFFGEGSRLTVL.

There are a few counts of this clonotype. J is TRBJ1-1 and V is TRBV5-1, with D maybe TRBD1 (5 bases). From germline, CDR1 is SGHRS and CDR2 YFSETQ. The CDR3 spans 13 residues. V dropped 4 bases and J dropped 5 bases, with 12 bases sitting between them. Here the CDR3 DNA reads TGCGCCAGCAGCCCTTACCAGGGAACTGAAGCTTTCTTT. Its protein is CASSPYQGTEAFF.

This clonotype showed up just a few times. This chain links TRBV7-9 with TRBJ2-7; 11 bases match TRBD2. Trimming at V came to 5 bases and at J to 1 base, leaving 22 bases not matched to a gene. The V gene's germline CDR1 is SEHNR and CDR2 FQNEAQ (reference sequence). This CDR3 is built from 21 residues. The CDR3 sequence: CASSPKMGLAVTSGKSYEQYF. The CDR3 bases are TGTGCCAGCAGCCCGAAAATGGGACTAGCGGTGACTAGCGGGAAATCCTACGAGCAGTACTTC.